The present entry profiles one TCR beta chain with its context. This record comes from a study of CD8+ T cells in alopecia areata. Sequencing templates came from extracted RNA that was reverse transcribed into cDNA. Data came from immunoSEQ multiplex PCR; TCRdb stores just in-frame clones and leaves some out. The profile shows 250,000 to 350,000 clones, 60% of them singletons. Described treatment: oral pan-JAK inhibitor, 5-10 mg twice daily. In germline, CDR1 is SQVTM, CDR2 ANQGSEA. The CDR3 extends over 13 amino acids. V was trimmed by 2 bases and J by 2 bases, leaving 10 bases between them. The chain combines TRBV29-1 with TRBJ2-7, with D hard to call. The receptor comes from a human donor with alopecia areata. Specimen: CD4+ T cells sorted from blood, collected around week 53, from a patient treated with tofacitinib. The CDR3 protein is CSVEKGYPYEQYF. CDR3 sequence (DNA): TGCAGCGTTGAAAAAGGGTACCCCTACGAGCAGTACTTC.